Listed here are 2 T cell receptor beta chains from one sample, sequenced in a study of OX40 agonist ivuxolimab in advanced cancers. The library came from the immunoSEQ multiplex PCR assay. TCRdb re-hosts the immuneACCESS table, in-frame sequences only. Its copies lack some clones; in the studies checked, an unresolved V gene accounts for under half of them, and the cause for the rest is not known. This sample comprises approximately 81,000 clones, about 85% of them detected only once. 4.6% of the sample is held by the ten biggest clonotypes. The sequencing used CD4+ or CD8+ T cells sorted from blood, collected in a trial of the OX40 agonist ivuxolimab. These receptors were taken from an adult with an advanced solid tumor such as melanoma, head and neck, liver or kidney cancer.

The chain has TRBV5-1 and TRBJ1-2; TRBD1 matches 9 bases. J gave up 6 bases and V 3 bases, and 6 bases lay outside the gene matches. The CDR3 contains 14 residues. Per the germline V gene, CDR1 is SGHRS and CDR2 is YFSETQ. This chain's CDR3 is CASSSQGAGDGYTF. The DNA for the CDR3 is TGCGCCAGCAGCTCACAGGGGGCTGGGGATGGCTACACCTTC.

The rearrangement uses TRBV19 and TRBJ1-6; a possible D gene is TRBD1 (6 bases). Trimming stripped 5 bases from V and 3 bases from J, with 8 bases between. The CDR3 extends over 14 amino acids. The germline CDR1 and CDR2 sequences are LNHDA and SQIVND (reference sequence). The CDR3 DNA is TGTGCCAGTAGTGACAGGCACTATAATTCACCCCTCCACTTT. Its protein is CASSDRHYNSPLHF.